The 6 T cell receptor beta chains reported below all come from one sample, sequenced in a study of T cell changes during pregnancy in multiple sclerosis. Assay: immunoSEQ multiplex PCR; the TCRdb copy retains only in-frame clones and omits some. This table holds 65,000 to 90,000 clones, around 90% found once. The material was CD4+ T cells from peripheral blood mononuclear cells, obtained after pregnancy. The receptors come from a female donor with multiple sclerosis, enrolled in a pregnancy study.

The CDR3 spells CASSPRDRPYEQYF. CDR3 bases: TGTGCCAGCAGCCCGCGGGACAGACCTTACGAGCAGTACTTC. The genes are TRBV28 and TRBJ2-7, with D perhaps matching TRBD1 (7 bases). CDR1 is MDHEN, CDR2 SYDVKM, per germline. The CDR3 has 14 amino acids. The germline V and J ends were trimmed by 6 bases and 4 bases, with 16 bases remaining between them.

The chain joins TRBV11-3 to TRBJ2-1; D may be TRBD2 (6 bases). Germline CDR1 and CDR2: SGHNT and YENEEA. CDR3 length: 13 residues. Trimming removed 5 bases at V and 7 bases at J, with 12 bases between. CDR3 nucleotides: TGTGCCAGCAGCCCAAGGAGCGGGAATGAGCAGTTCTTC. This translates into CASSPRSGNEQFF. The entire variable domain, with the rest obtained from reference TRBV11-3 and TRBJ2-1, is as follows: EAGVVQSPRYKIIEKKQPVAFWCNPISGHNTLYWYLQNLGQGPELLIRYENEEAVDDSQLPKDRFSAERLKGVDSTLKIQPAELGDSAVYLCASSPRSGNEQFFGPGTRLTVL.

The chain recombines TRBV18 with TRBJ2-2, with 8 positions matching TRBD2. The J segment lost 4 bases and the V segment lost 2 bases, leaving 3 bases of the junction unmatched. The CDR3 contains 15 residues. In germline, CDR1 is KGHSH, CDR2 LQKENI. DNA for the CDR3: TGTGCCAGCTCACCAGGACTAGCAGGCACCGGGGAGCTGTTTTTT. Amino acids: CASSPGLAGTGELFF.

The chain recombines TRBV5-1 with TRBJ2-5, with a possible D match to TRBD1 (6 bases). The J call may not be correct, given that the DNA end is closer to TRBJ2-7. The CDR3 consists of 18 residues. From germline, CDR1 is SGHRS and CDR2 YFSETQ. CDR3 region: CASSLGFTPTTGTYEQYF. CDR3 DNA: TGCGCCAGCAGCTTGGGCTTTACCCCGACTACAGGGACCTACGAGCAGTACTTC.

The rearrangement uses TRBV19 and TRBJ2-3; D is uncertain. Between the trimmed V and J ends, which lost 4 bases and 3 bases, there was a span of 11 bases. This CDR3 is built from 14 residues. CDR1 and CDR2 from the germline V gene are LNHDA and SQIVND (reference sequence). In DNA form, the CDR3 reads TGTGCCAGTAGTAGCAGTCTTACAACAGATACGCAGTATTTT. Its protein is CASSSSLTTDTQYF.

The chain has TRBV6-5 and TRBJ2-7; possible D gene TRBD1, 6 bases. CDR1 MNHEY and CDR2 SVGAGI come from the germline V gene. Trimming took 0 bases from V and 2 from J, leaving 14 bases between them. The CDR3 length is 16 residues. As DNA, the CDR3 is TGTGCCAGCAGTTACTCCCTCGGACAGAAACCCTACGAGCAGTACTTC. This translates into CASSYSLGQKPYEQYF.